What follows are 25 T cell receptor beta chains derived from one specimen sequenced in a study of early stage breast cancer tumors. Generated by immunoSEQ multiplex PCR, the TCRdb table keeps only in-frame clones and is missing some. The data hold about 31,000 clones, with 70% to 75% observed a single time. The specimen sequenced was breast tumor tissue. These receptors originate from a person younger than 45 with breast cancer.

This clone was observed a single time. This chain's CDR3 is CASTLGQGISYEQYF. The DNA for the CDR3 is TGTGCCAGCACGCTTGGACAGGGGATCTCCTACGAGCAGTACTTC. This chain links TRBV7-9 with TRBJ2-7, with 9 bases that match TRBD1. The CDR3 consists of 15 residues. In germline, CDR1 is SEHNR, CDR2 FQNEAQ (reference sequence). With 7 bases clipped from V and 0 bases from J, the junction kept 7 bases outside the gene matches.

This chain links TRBV7-9 with TRBJ2-1; weak D call: TRBD2 (7 bases). The CDR3 has 14 amino acids. Between the trimmed V and J ends, which lost 5 bases and 6 bases, there was a span of 14 bases. Germline assignment: CDR1 SEHNR and CDR2 FQNEAQ (reference sequence). The CDR3, as DNA: TGTGCCAGCAGCCCCGGGGGAGGGGGCAATGAGCAGTTCTTC. Translating gives CASSPGGGGNEQFF. The whole variable domain, filled in from reference TRBV7-9 and TRBJ2-1, reads DTGVSQNPRHKITKRGQNVTFRCDPISEHNRLYWYRQTLGQGPEFLTYFQNEAQLEKSRLLSDRFSAERPKGSFSTLEIQRTEQGDSAMYLCASSPGGGGNEQFFGPGTRLTVL.

The V and J genes are TRBV11-2 and TRBJ2-5; D is ambiguous. CDR3 length: 15 amino acids. The V gene's germline CDR1 is SGHAT and CDR2 FQNNGV. V gave up 1 base and J gave up 2 bases, with 11 bases separating them. In DNA form, the CDR3 reads TGTGCCAGCAGCTTAGTAATAGACGCTCAAGAGACCCAGTACTTC. Translating gives CASSLVIDAQETQYF.

The gene calls are TRBV6-1 and TRBJ2-7, with 10 bases that match TRBD1. From germline, CDR1 is MNHNS and CDR2 SASEGT. V trimming: 6 bases; J trimming: 5 bases; junction bases outside the gene matches: 7. The CDR3 covers 14 residues. CDR3 amino acids: CASRWDRGDNEQYF. DNA of the CDR3: TGTGCCAGCAGGTGGGACAGGGGAGACAACGAGCAGTACTTC.

This clone appeared a few times. V gene TRBV27 combines with J gene TRBJ1-2; D remains unclear. V shed 5 bases and J shed 0 bases, with 10 bases lying between them. The V gene's germline CDR1 is MNHEY and CDR2 SMNVEV (reference sequence). The CDR3 length is 14 residues. CDR3 DNA: TGTGCCAGCAGTAAGCGGTTAGCTAACTATGGCTACACCTTC. Protein sequence: CASSKRLANYGYTF.

This chain links TRBV6-5 with TRBJ2-1; 11 nucleotides line up with TRBD2. This CDR3 has 15 amino acids. Trimming cost V 7 bases and J 4 bases; bases outside gene matches: 6. CDR1 and CDR2 from the germline V gene are MNHEY and SVGAGI. The CDR3: CASTRLAGRYNEQFF. CDR3 coding DNA: TGTGCCAGCACGCGACTAGCGGGAAGGTACAATGAGCAGTTCTTC.

This sequence joins TRBV5-4 and TRBJ2-1; TRBD2 agrees at 8 bases. Germline-derived CDR1 and CDR2 are SGHNT and YYREEE (reference sequence). The CDR3 covers 17 residues. The trim removed 0 bases at V and 0 bases at J, leaving 5 bases unmatched. The CDR3 coding sequence is TGTGCCAGCAGCTTGGAGGGACTAGGGAGCTCCTACAATGAGCAGTTCTTC. Its protein product is CASSLEGLGSSYNEQFF.

The chain is built from TRBV7-9 and TRBJ1-5; 12 bases match TRBD1. V was pared by 3 bases and J by 4 bases, with 4 bases of the junction left unmatched. Germline values: CDR1 SEHNR, CDR2 FQNEAQ (reference sequence). The CDR3 extends over 16 amino acids. The CDR3 sequence is CASSFGTGGGNQPQHF. As DNA, the CDR3 is TGTGCCAGCAGCTTCGGGACAGGGGGCGGAAATCAGCCCCAGCATTTT.

The chain has TRBV9 and TRBJ1-1; D uncertain. Trimming removed 0 bases at V and 9 bases at J, with 9 bases between. The CDR3 extends over 12 amino acids. CDR1 is SGDLS and CDR2 is YYNGEE in the germline V gene. CDR3 coding DNA: TGTGCCAGCAGCGTAGGGACGAATCAAGCTTTCTTT. Translation gives CASSVGTNQAFF.

The chain has TRBV5-1 and TRBJ2-1; TRBD2 aligns across 8 bases. The germline gives CDR1 SGHRS, CDR2 YFSETQ. This CDR3 comprises 14 residues. V gave up 3 bases and J gave up 8 bases; unmatched junction bases: 7. The CDR3 nucleotides are TGCGCCAGCAGCTACGGACTAGCTTCCGATGAGCAGTTCTTC. It codes for CASSYGLASDEQFF.

The rearrangement links TRBV19 to TRBJ2-1, with a weak D call TRBD1 (5 bases). The CDR3 covers 14 residues. Looked up from germline, CDR1 is LNHDA and CDR2 is SQIVND (reference sequence). V was pared by 6 bases and J by 4 bases, with 13 bases between. The CDR3 loop is CASSPKTDYNEQFF. The CDR3, as DNA: TGTGCCAGTAGCCCCAAGACAGATTACAATGAGCAGTTCTTC.

The chain uses TRBV30 and TRBJ2-5, with 9 bases that match TRBD2. J was trimmed by 5 bases and V by 5 bases; bases with no gene match: 21. The CDR3 contains 18 residues. Per the germline V gene, CDR1 is GTSNPN and CDR2 is SVGIG (reference sequence). DNA of the CDR3: TGTGCCTGGGCGGGGGGGGCGGGAGCCCCGCGGGGTAGGGAGACCCAGTACTTC. Amino acid sequence: CAWAGGAGAPRGRETQYF.

This chain joins TRBV18 and TRBJ2-5, with 10 bases lining up with TRBD1. Trimming at V came to 3 bases and at J to 3 bases, leaving 1 base not matched to a gene. The length of the CDR3 is 14 residues. The V gene's germline CDR1 is KGHSH and CDR2 LQKENI. The CDR3 DNA sequence: TGTGCCAGCTCACCCGGGACAGGGGAAGAGACCCAGTACTTC. Amino acids: CASSPGTGEETQYF.

This CDR3 reads CASRTIAGGADTQYF. The CDR3, as DNA: TGTGCCAGTAGGACGATAGCGGGAGGAGCAGATACGCAGTATTTT. This sequence joins TRBV19 and TRBJ2-3, with TRBD2 matching 10 bases. Germline CDR1 and CDR2: LNHDA and SQIVND (reference sequence). Trimming removed 6 bases from V and 4 bases from J; junction bases left unmatched: 7. The CDR3 extends over 15 amino acids.

The chain joins TRBV21-1 to TRBJ1-1. TRBV21-1 constitutes a pseudogene. This CDR3 is 11 amino acids long. For the CDR3, the DNA is TGTGCCAGCAGCAAATTAACGCGGAAGGGCTTT. Protein product: CASSKLTRKGF.

The genes are TRBV5-6 and TRBJ1-2, with D perhaps TRBD1 (6 bases). The germline V gene encodes CDR1 SGHDT and CDR2 YYEEEE. CDR3 size: 14 residues. V was trimmed by 5 bases and J by 4 bases, leaving 15 bases between them. The CDR3 is CASSPFTGSYGYTF. The CDR3 nucleotides read TGTGCCAGCAGTCCTTTTACAGGGAGCTATGGCTACACCTTC.

The chain links TRBV7-9 to TRBJ2-5; the D gene is possibly TRBD2 (5 bases). Germline CDR1 is SEHNR and CDR2 is FQNEAQ (reference sequence). V lost 10 bases and J 1 base, leaving 19 bases between the germline ends. The CDR3 spans 15 residues. CDR3 bases: TGTGCCACCCCCCACCGGCTAGCCGGCCAAGAGACCCAGTACTTC. Translation gives CATPHRLAGQETQYF.

V usage is TRBV18 and J usage is TRBJ1-1, with D unresolved. This CDR3 comprises 13 residues. The ends were cut back, 3 bases at V and 7 bases at J, with 12 bases in the middle. CDR1 and CDR2 (germline): KGHSH, LQKENI. The CDR3, as DNA: TGTGCCAGCTCACCCCGGGCGGCCCATGAAGCTTTCTTT. Translated, it gives CASSPRAAHEAFF.

The gene calls are TRBV30 and TRBJ1-5, with D unclear. V lost 0 bases and J 2 bases, leaving 8 bases between the germline ends. Germline V gene data show CDR1 as GTSNPN and CDR2 as SVGIG (reference sequence). The CDR3 has 14 residues. As DNA, the CDR3 is TGTGCCTGGAGTGTAGGCGGGCGCAATCAGCCCCAGCATTTT. Translation gives CAWSVGGRNQPQHF.

This clone was seen a few times. The limits of the CDR3 on the DNA are not certain, so only TCRdb's listed CDR3 is given. The chain links TRBV5-8 to TRBJ1-1. Germline CDR1 and CDR2: SGHTS and YDEGEE. The CDR3 sequence runs 17 residues, both termini included. The CDR3 is CASSVGQYFGGGTEAFF.

This chain joins TRBV25-1 and TRBJ2-3; perhaps TRBD1 as D (5 bases). Germline V gene lookup returns CDR1 MGHDK and CDR2 SYGVNS. V lost 0 bases, J lost 4 bases, and 14 bases lay in between. The CDR3 has 16 residues. In DNA form, the CDR3 reads TGTGCCAGCAGTGAATACAGGGTTTACGGCTCAGATACGCAGTATTTT. Translated: CASSEYRVYGSDTQYF.

The genes are TRBV11-3 and TRBJ2-2; a weak D match, TRBD1 (5 bases). V was pared by 4 bases and J by 1 base, with 7 bases between. This CDR3 region has 14 residues. The germline CDR1 and CDR2 sequences are SGHNT and YENEEA. The CDR3 bases are TGTGCCAGCAGCTCCGGACAGAACACCGGGGAGCTGTTTTTT. The encoded protein is CASSSGQNTGELFF. Based on the CDR3 plus reference TRBV11-3 and TRBJ2-2, the full variable domain is EAGVVQSPRYKIIEKKQPVAFWCNPISGHNTLYWYLQNLGQGPELLIRYENEEAVDDSQLPKDRFSAERLKGVDSTLKIQPAELGDSAVYLCASSSGQNTGELFFGEGSRLTVL.

V gene TRBV19 combines with J gene TRBJ1-1; 8 positions match TRBD1. The CDR3 is made up of 15 amino acids. Germline CDR1 and CDR2: LNHDA and SQIVND (reference sequence). The J segment lost 2 bases and the V segment lost 3 bases, leaving 5 bases of the junction unmatched. For the CDR3, the DNA is TGTGCCAGTAGTATGTGGGGACAGGTCAACACTGAAGCTTTCTTT. Translated, it gives CASSMWGQVNTEAFF.

The chain is built from TRBV19 and TRBJ1-4; the D gene is possibly TRBD1 (5 bases). Trimming removed 6 bases at V and 4 bases at J, with 9 bases between. CDR1 is LNHDA, CDR2 SQIVND, per germline (reference sequence). This CDR3 contains 13 residues. In DNA form, the CDR3 reads TGTGCCAGTAGCGGGACGAATAATGAAAAACTGTTTTTT. It yields the protein CASSGTNNEKLFF. The full variable domain, its missing parts supplied by reference TRBV19 and TRBJ1-4, is DGGITQSPKYLFRKEGQNVTLSCEQNLNHDAMYWYRQDPGQGLRLIYYSQIVNDFQKGDIAEGYSVSREKKESFPLTVTSAQKNPTAFYLCASSGTNNEKLFFGSGTQLSVL.

DNA for the CDR3: TGCGCCAGCAGTGAGTCGCCTGGTGGGGATACGCAGTATTTT. Translated, it gives CASSESPGGDTQYF. V and J are TRBV10-1 and TRBJ2-3; D is undetermined. Germline-derived CDR1 and CDR2 are WNHNN and SYGVQD (reference sequence). The V end lost 0 bases, the J end lost 6 bases, and 10 bases lay between the germline ends. The CDR3 length is 14 residues.